The text below deals with one T cell receptor (beta chain). An equimolar mix of two oligonucleotides served as the beta constant-region primer for TRBC1 and TRBC2. Each CDR3 protein is one row after TCRdb ran MiXCR on the UMI-ligation and nested PCR reads. The sample consists of tens of thousands of distinct CDR3 sequences, around 14% of them appearing once. The data stem from a study of naive and memory T cell subsets. This CDR3 has 12 amino acids. V was pared by 7 bases and J by 3 bases, with 3 bases of the junction left unmatched. The germline CDR1 and CDR2 sequences are SQVTM and ANQGSEA. The sequenced material came from central memory CD4+ T cells from blood. This chain joins TRBV29-1 and TRBJ2-7; 10 bases line up with TRBD2. This clonotype originated in a human donor in good health. The DNA of the CDR3 is TGCAGCGCTAGCGGGAGAGACTACGAGCAGTACTTC. This encodes CSASGRDYEQYF.